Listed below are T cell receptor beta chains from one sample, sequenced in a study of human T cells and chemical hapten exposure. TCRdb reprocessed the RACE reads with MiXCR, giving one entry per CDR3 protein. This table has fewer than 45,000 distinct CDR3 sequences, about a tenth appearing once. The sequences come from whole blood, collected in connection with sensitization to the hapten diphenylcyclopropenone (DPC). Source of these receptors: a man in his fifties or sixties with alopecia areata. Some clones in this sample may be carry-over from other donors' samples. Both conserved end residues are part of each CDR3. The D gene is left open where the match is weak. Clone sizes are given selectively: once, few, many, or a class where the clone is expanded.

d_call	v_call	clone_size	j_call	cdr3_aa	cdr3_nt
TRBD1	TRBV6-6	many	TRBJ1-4	CASSLGQGASTNEKLFF	TGTGCCAGCAGTTTAGGACAGGGGGCTTCAACTAATGAAAAACTGTTTTTT
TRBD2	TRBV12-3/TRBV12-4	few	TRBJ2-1	CASSILAGGNDEQFF	TGTGCCAGCAGTATCCTAGCGGGAGGAAATGATGAGCAGTTCTTC
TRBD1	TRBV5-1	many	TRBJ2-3	CASSLEGQGSTDTQYF	TGCGCCAGCAGCTTGGAGGGACAGGGGAGCACAGATACGCAGTATTTT
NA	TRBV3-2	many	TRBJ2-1	CASSHHVGTSGRNEQFF	TGTGCCAGCAGCCATCATGTTGGGACTAGCGGGAGAAATGAGCAGTTCTTC
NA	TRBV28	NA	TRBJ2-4	CASSLKAGLITKNIQYF	TGTGCCAGCAGTCTTAAGGCGGGTTTGATCACCAAAAACATTCAGTACTTC
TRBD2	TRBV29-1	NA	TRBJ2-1	CSVGRAGEMNEQFF	TGCAGCGTTGGACGAGCGGGAGAGATGAATGAGCAGTTCTTC
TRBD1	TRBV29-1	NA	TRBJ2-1	CSVEQGARNEQFF	TGCAGCGTTGAACAGGGGGCGCGTAATGAGCAGTTCTTC
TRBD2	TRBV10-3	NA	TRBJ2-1	CAITGTSGYNEQFF	TGTGCCATCACTGGGACTAGCGGATACAATGAGCAGTTCTTC
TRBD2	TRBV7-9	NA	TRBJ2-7	CASSHGGAYEQYF	TGTGCCAGCAGCCACGGGGGGGCCTACGAGCAGTACTTC
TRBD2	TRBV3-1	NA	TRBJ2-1	CASSQDLASGRRGQFF	TGTGCCAGCAGCCAAGATTTGGCTAGCGGGAGGCGGGGGCAGTTCTTC
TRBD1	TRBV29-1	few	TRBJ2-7	CSVAGDRGLYEQYF	TGCAGCGTTGCGGGTGACAGGGGGCTCTACGAGCAGTACTTC
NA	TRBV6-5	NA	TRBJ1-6	CASSYSDGSRTPLHF	TGTGCCAGCAGTTACTCCGACGGGAGTCGGACACCCCTCCACTTT
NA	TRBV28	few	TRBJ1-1	CASSGHHTEAFF	TGTGCCAGCAGTGGACACCACACTGAAGCTTTCTTT
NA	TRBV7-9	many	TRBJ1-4	CASSLQALNEKLFF	TGTGCCAGCAGTTTACAGGCTCTTAATGAAAAACTGTTTTTT
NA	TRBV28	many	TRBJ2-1	CASLGVAYNEQFF	TGTGCCAGTCTCGGGGTTGCCTACAATGAGCAGTTCTTC
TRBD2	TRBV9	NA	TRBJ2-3	CASSVGLAGDPDTQYF	TGTGCCAGCAGCGTGGGACTAGCGGGAGATCCAGATACGCAGTATTTT
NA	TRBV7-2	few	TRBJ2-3	CASSRDTAGQYF	TGTGCCAGCAGCCGGGACACCGCGGGGCAGTATTTT
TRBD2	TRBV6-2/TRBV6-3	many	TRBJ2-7	CASSDGTSGINHEQYF	TGTGCCAGCAGCGACGGGACTAGCGGGATTAACCACGAGCAGTACTTC
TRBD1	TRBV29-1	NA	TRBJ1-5	CSVGDSLYSNQPQHF	TGCAGCGTTGGGGACAGCCTGTATAGCAATCAGCCCCAGCATTTT
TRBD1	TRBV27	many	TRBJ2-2	CASSGRDRSISTGELFF	TGTGCCAGCAGTGGACGGGACAGGAGTATATCCACCGGGGAGCTGTTTTTT
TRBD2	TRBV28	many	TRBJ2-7	CASSLDAGGPAYEQYF	TGTGCCAGCAGTTTAGATGCGGGAGGGCCAGCATACGAGCAGTACTTC
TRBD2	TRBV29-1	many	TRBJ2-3	CSVVAGEGDTQYF	TGCAGCGTTGTAGCGGGCGAAGGAGATACGCAGTATTTT
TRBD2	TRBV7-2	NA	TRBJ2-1	CASSLASGDYNEQFF	TGTGCCAGCAGCTTAGCTAGCGGGGATTACAATGAGCAGTTCTTC
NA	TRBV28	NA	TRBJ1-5	CASSLWGGQPQHF	TGTGCCAGCAGTTTATGGGGGGGCCAGCCCCAGCATTTT
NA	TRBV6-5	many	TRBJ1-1	CASSAPGATEAFF	TGTGCCAGCAGTGCCCCGGGCGCCACTGAAGCTTTCTTT
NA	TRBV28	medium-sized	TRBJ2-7	CASSPRQDYEQYF	TGTGCCAGCAGCCCGAGACAGGACTACGAGCAGTACTTC
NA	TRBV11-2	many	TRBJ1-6	CASSLDGGGDSPLHF	TGTGCCAGCAGCTTAGATGGAGGAGGGGATTCACCCCTCCACTTT
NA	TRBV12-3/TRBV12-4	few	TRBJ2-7	CASSLAGLNEQYF	TGTGCCAGCAGTTTAGCAGGGTTGAACGAGCAGTACTTC
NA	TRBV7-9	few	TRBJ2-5	CASSTPYRNLGETQYF	TGTGCCAGCAGCACACCCTACAGGAATTTGGGGGAGACCCAGTACTTC